The T cell receptor beta chain under discussion was sequenced for a study of T cell repertoires in cytomegalovirus infection. Of note for this clonotype: What it recognizes is unknown. One junction end does not reproduce the germline sequence, and a read error may be involved.

Using its own MiXCR run on the reads, TCRdb lists one record per CDR3 protein. The sample consists of about 830,000 distinct CDR3 sequences, 30% to 35% of them appearing once. Study outcomes and limitations: Ex vivo responses were dominated by HLA-C-restricted CMV-specific TCR beta clonotypes.

Germline CDR1 SGHVS, CDR2 FNYEAQ. The CDR3 totals 14 residues. The source of this sequence is a human donor in good health (CMV status not recorded). Some clones in this sample may be carry-over from other donors' samples. The V call is TRBV7-6, the J call TRBJ2-5, with D possibly TRBD2 on 5 matching bases. The source was cultured CD8+ T cells from PBMCs, collected from culture after CMV antigen stimulation. The chain's CDR3 is CANSFRGNRETQYF. The CDR3 DNA reads as TGTGCCAACAGCTTTCGAGGGAATCGAGAGACCCAGTACTTC. The full variable domain, its missing parts supplied by reference TRBV7-6 and TRBJ2-5, is GAGVSQSPRYKVTKRGQDVALRCDPISGHVSLYWYRQALGQGPEFLTYFNYEAQQDKSGLPNDRFSAERPEGSISTLTIQRTEQRDSAMYRCANSFRGNRETQYFGPGTRLLVL.